The rows below give T cell receptor beta chains drawn from one sample of a study of technical replicates of blood from a handful of donors. Sequenced by immunoSEQ multiplex PCR; TCRdb stores in-frame clones only, minus some. Here the sample spans approximately 51,000 clones, 93% being singletons. The sample was PBMCs. These receptors all come from a human donor in good health. Some clones in this sample may be carry-over from other donors' samples. Both conserved end residues are part of each CDR3. D genes are given only for firm matches. Clone size is given for some rows only: seen once, a few or many times, or a class if the clone is expanded.

v_gene	d_gene	j_gene	abundance	CDR3aa	CDR3nt
TRBV4-2	.	TRBJ1-1	.	CASSQGRGGDTEAFF	TGTGCCAGCAGCCAAGGCAGGGGTGGCGACACTGAAGCTTTCTTT
TRBV7-9	TRBD1	TRBJ2-3	.	CASSSPGQGHTDTQYF	TGTGCCAGCAGCTCGCCCGGACAGGGGCACACAGATACGCAGTATTTT
TRBV6-1	.	TRBJ2-7	.	CASSEDLREQYF	TGTGCCAGCAGTGAAGACTTGAGGGAGCAGTACTTC
TRBV7-8	.	TRBJ2-5	.	CASSSSLLPTGTFQETQYF	TGTGCCAGCAGCTCCTCTTTACTCCCTACCGGGACTTTCCAAGAGACCCAGTACTTC
TRBV10-3	.	TRBJ1-5	.	CATQQENQPQHF	TGTGCCACTCAACAGGAAAATCAGCCCCAGCATTTT
TRBV18	TRBD1	TRBJ1-1	.	CASSRGQGPLW	TGTGCCAGCTCACGGGGACAGGGGCCGCTATGG
TRBV4-3	.	TRBJ2-3	.	CASSQGQSSTDTQYF	TGCGCCAGCAGCCAAGGACAGTCAAGCACAGATACGCAGTATTTT
TRBV18	.	TRBJ1-1	.	CASSPFGSGNTEAFF	TGTGCCAGCTCACCTTTCGGGTCTGGGAACACTGAAGCTTTCTTT
TRBV19	TRBD2	TRBJ2-7	.	CASSIGGGTYEQYF	TGTGCCAGTAGTATAGGGGGGGGGACCTACGAGCAGTACTTC
TRBV4-1	TRBD2	TRBJ2-3	.	CASSQDGGGGLTDTQYF	TGCGCCAGCAGCCAAGATGGCGGGGGGGGTCTCACAGATACGCAGTATTTT
TRBV6-6	TRBD1	TRBJ2-3	.	CASSHPGQGPDTQYF	TGTGCCAGCAGTCATCCGGGACAGGGGCCAGATACGCAGTATTTT
TRBV29-1	TRBD1	TRBJ2-1	.	CSVEGFGQGHYNEQFF	TGCAGCGTTGAAGGGTTCGGACAGGGGCATTACAATGAGCAGTTCTTC
TRBV19	TRBD1	TRBJ1-1	.	CASIQGWGPTEAFF	TGTGCCAGTATACAGGGGTGGGGACCCACTGAAGCTTTCTTT
TRBV4-1	.	TRBJ2-7	.	CASSHTWRGTGRFYEQYF	TGCGCCAGCAGCCACACTTGGAGAGGAACAGGACGGTTCTACGAGCAGTACTTC
TRBV14	.	TRBJ1-6	.	CASSQRGPYNSPLHF	TGTGCCAGCAGCCAAAGGGGTCCCTATAATTCACCCCTCCACTTT
TRBV7-9	TRBD1	TRBJ1-5	.	CASSLGGQGQPQHF	TGTGCCAGCAGCTTAGGCGGACAGGGACAGCCCCAGCATTTT
TRBV5-8	.	TRBJ1-5	.	CASSSGQPNQPQHF	TGTGCCAGCAGTTCCGGACAGCCCAATCAGCCCCAGCATTTT
TRBV7-2	TRBD1	TRBJ1-6	.	CASSPYPQTGTDNSPLHF	TGTGCCAGCAGCCCATACCCGCAAACTGGGACAGACAATTCACCCCTCCACTTT
TRBV11-3	.	TRBJ2-7	.	CASSPRRTYEQYF	TGTGCCAGCAGCCCTAGGAGAACCTACGAGCAGTACTTC
TRBV5-8	.	TRBJ1-2	.	CASSLAPGYGYTF	TGTGCCAGCAGCTTGGCCCCAGGGTATGGCTACACCTTC
TRBV29-1	TRBD2	TRBJ2-1	.	CSVWTSSNEQFF	TGCAGCGTTTGGACTAGCTCAAATGAGCAGTTCTTC
TRBV4-2	TRBD1	TRBJ1-2	.	CASSQTGQGSNYGYTF	TGTGCCAGCAGCCAGACCGGACAGGGAAGTAACTATGGCTACACCTTC
TRBV7-2	TRBD1	TRBJ2-2	.	CASSSRQGTGELFF	TGTGCCAGCAGCTCCCGACAGGGGACCGGGGAGCTGTTTTTT
TRBV7-7	.	TRBJ1-1	.	CASSPGDLTEAFF	TGTGCCAGCAGCCCAGGGGATCTCACTGAAGCTTTCTTT
TRBV5-4	.	TRBJ1-1	.	CASSQEGHLRGNTEAFF	TGTGCCAGCAGCCAAGAGGGACACTTAAGGGGGAACACTGAAGCTTTCTTT
TRBV6-5	TRBD1	TRBJ2-5	.	CASSPGQGGIFTQYF	TGTGCCAGCAGTCCGGGACAGGGGGGCATTTTCACCCAGTACTTC
TRBV14	TRBD1	TRBJ1-4	few	CASSQGLGQGEKLFF	TGTGCCAGCAGCCAAGGATTGGGACAGGGAGAAAAACTGTTTTTT
TRBV23-1	.	TRBJ2-7	.	CASSQSGDFSYEQYF	TGCGCCAGCAGTCAATCCGGGGACTTCTCCTACGAGCAGTACTTC
TRBV27	.	TRBJ2-7	.	CASSSVDEQYF	TGTGCCAGCAGTTCGGTGGACGAGCAGTACTTC
TRBV2	.	TRBJ2-7	.	CALGTLSYEQYF	TGTGCCCTCGGGACTTTATCCTACGAGCAGTACTTC
TRBV6-5	TRBD1	TRBJ2-7	.	CASRTRGNYEQYF	TGTGCCAGCAGAACCAGGGGGAACTACGAGCAGTACTTC
TRBV4-1	.	TRBJ1-5	.	CASSHNSGRDQPQHF	TGCGCCAGCAGCCACAACTCAGGGCGTGATCAGCCCCAGCATTTT
TRBV5-4	.	TRBJ1-4	.	CASSGGSGTNEKLFF	TGTGCCAGCAGCGGGGGCTCTGGAACTAATGAAAAACTGTTTTTT
TRBV27	TRBD2	TRBJ2-3	.	CASSLSGRATDTQYF	TGTGCCAGCAGCCTTAGCGGGAGGGCCACAGATACGCAGTATTTT
TRBV19	.	TRBJ2-5	.	CASSTGRFQETQYF	TGTGCCAGTAGTACTGGTAGATTTCAAGAGACCCAGTACTTC
TRBV7-9	TRBD2	TRBJ2-1	.	CASSLMTSENNEQFF	TGTGCCAGCAGCTTAATGACTAGCGAAAACAATGAGCAGTTCTTC